The source of this T cell receptor beta chain is a study of blood T cells in healthy people across ages. Overall study findings and caveats: The authors considered diversity estimates from one million T cells to be underestimates.

A word on this clonotype: The antigen remains undetermined.

V lost 8 bases, J lost 0 bases, and 13 bases lay in between. The germline V gene encodes CDR1 MNHNS and CDR2 SASEGT. The CDR3 contains 15 residues. The authors ran a second PCR of about 6 to 11 cycles using a sample-barcoded 5' primer and a J-beta primer mix. In TCRdb, the 5' RACE reads were re-called with MiXCR into one record per CDR3 protein. Among hundreds of thousands of distinct CDR3 sequences listed, under 65% were seen once. The chain carries TRBV6-1 and TRBJ1-4; a possible D gene is TRBD1 (5 bases). Source material: blood. This sequence was found in an elderly woman in good health. DNA of the CDR3: TGTGCCAGCGGACGGACACCGTCAACTAATGAAAAACTGTTTTTT. Translation gives CASGRTPSTNEKLFF.